This T cell receptor beta chain was documented in a study of blood T cells in healthy people across ages. Overall study results and limits: CMV status of donors was not determined, possibly confounding expanded clonotype changes.

The CDR3 spans 12 residues. The germline V gene encodes CDR1 SQVTM and CDR2 ANQGSEA. A J-beta primer mix and a sample-barcoded 5' primer were used in a second PCR of roughly 6 to 11 cycles. TCRdb re-called the 5' RACE reads through MiXCR, storing one row per CDR3 protein. The sample contains roughly 860,000 distinct CDR3 sequences, around 68% of which appear only once. Turning to this clonotype: Its specificity is unknown.

The V and J genes are TRBV29-1 and TRBJ2-4, with TRBD2 as a possible D gene (5 bases). The closer fit of TRBJ2-7 to the DNA end suggests the J call may be wrong. The sample comprised blood. This sequence originates from a man aged 25-45 years in good health. The CDR3: CSVAVGTYEQYF. CDR3 nucleotide sequence: TGCAGCGTTGCCGTCGGGACCTACGAGCAGTACTTC.